A selection of T cell receptor beta chains follows, all from one sample in a study of CD8+ T cells in alopecia areata. Clones were sequenced by immunoSEQ multiplex PCR, and TCRdb holds only the in-frame ones, with some missing. The sample consists of about 270,000 clones, 45% to 70% of them appearing once. The sequencing used CD4+ T cells sorted from blood, collected around week 54, from a patient treated with tofacitinib. These receptor sequences come from a human donor with alopecia areata. Each CDR3 is given with its conserved first and last residue. Each record gives: J gene, clone size, D gene, V gene, CDR3 protein, CDR3 DNA. A D gene is named only where the DNA matches it firmly. Expanded clones are given a class, and other clones once, few, many or no size at all.

TRBJ2-3,-,-,TRBV15,CATSRDRTDTQYF,TGTGCCACCAGCAGAGATAGGACAGATACGCAGTATTTT
TRBJ2-5,-,-,TRBV5-6,CASSLTGKTQYF,TGTGCCAGCAGCTTAACAGGGAAGACCCAGTACTTC
TRBJ2-5,-,-,TRBV20-1,CSAGRRETQYF,TGCAGTGCGGGGCGCAGGGAGACCCAGTACTTC
TRBJ2-2,-,-,TRBV11-2,CASSPGDRELFF,TGTGCCAGCAGCCCTGGGGACCGGGAGCTGTTTTTT
TRBJ2-1,-,-,TRBV29-1,CSVQNNEQFF,TGCAGCGTCCAGAACAATGAGCAGTTCTTC
TRBJ1-5,-,-,TRBV30,CAWSGVQGQPQHF,TGTGCCTGGAGTGGGGTGCAAGGTCAGCCCCAGCATTTT
TRBJ1-1,once,-,TRBV7-2,CASSTQNTEAFF,TGTGCCAGCAGCACCCAGAACACTGAAGCTTTCTTT
TRBJ1-5,few,-,TRBV30,CAWSVPGSNQPQHF,TGTGCCTGGAGTGTACCGGGTAGCAATCAGCCCCAGCATTTT
TRBJ1-5,few,-,TRBV27,CASSTQGSNQPQHF,TGTGCCAGCAGCACCCAGGGGAGCAATCAGCCCCAGCATTTT
TRBJ2-1,-,-,TRBV9,CASSADLGLAYGSHNEQFF,TGTGCCAGCAGCGCCGACCTCGGCCTCGCCTACGGTTCCCACAATGAGCAGTTCTTC
TRBJ2-7,-,-,TRBV25-1,CASSEEGGSYEQYF,TGTGCCAGCAGTGAGGAGGGAGGCTCCTACGAGCAGTACTTC
TRBJ2-3,-,-,TRBV5-1,CASSTGSDTQYF,TGCGCCAGCAGCACAGGGTCAGATACGCAGTATTTT
TRBJ2-1,few,TRBD1,TRBV29-1,CSAKGQGQNEQFF,TGCAGCGCCAAAGGACAGGGTCAAAATGAGCAGTTCTTC
TRBJ2-2,-,-,TRBV5-1,CASSFTRVNTGELFF,TGCGCCAGCAGCTTTACCAGGGTTAACACCGGGGAGCTGTTTTTT
TRBJ2-3,once,-,TRBV7-2,CASSLVGRGPDTQYF,TGTGCCAGCAGCTTAGTGGGGCGGGGCCCAGATACGCAGTATTTT
TRBJ1-1,-,-,TRBV30,CAGRGGTEAFF,TGTGCTGGACGGGGAGGCACTGAAGCTTTCTTT
TRBJ1-1,-,-,TRBV4-3,CASSRERRRDPEAFF,TGCGCCAGCAGCCGAGAACGGCGCCGGGACCCTGAAGCTTTCTTT
TRBJ2-3,-,TRBD1,TRBV7-6,CASSRGHTDTQYF,TGTGCCAGCAGCAGGGGGCATACAGATACGCAGTATTTT
TRBJ2-2,-,-,TRBV5-1,CASRGPANTGELFF,TGCGCCAGCAGGGGACCGGCGAACACCGGGGAGCTGTTTTTT
TRBJ2-1,-,TRBD2,TRBV11-1,CASSFSGGARNEQFF,TGTGCCAGCAGCTTTAGCGGGGGGGCTCGTAATGAGCAGTTCTTC
TRBJ2-5,few,-,TRBV7-6,CASSLSIAVQETQYF,TGTGCCAGCAGCTTAAGTATAGCTGTACAAGAGACCCAGTACTTC
TRBJ2-7,-,-,TRBV4-3,CASSHDRGFYEQYF,TGCGCCAGCAGCCACGATAGGGGGTTCTACGAGCAGTACTTC
TRBJ1-2,-,TRBD1,TRBV6-1,CASSRQGPANYGYTF,TGTGCCAGCAGTCGACAGGGACCAGCTAACTATGGCTACACCTTC
TRBJ2-3,-,TRBD2,TRBV7-9,CASSLLTSGGADTQYF,TGTGCCAGCAGCTTACTGACTAGCGGGGGGGCTGATACGCAGTATTTT
TRBJ2-1,few,-,TRBV6-1,CASSHPVDEQFF,TGTGCCAGCAGCCACCCCGTAGATGAGCAGTTCTTC
TRBJ2-1,-,-,TRBV27,CASRTVGEQFF,TGTGCCAGCAGAACAGTAGGTGAGCAGTTCTTC
TRBJ2-5,-,TRBD2,TRBV4-3,CASSQGTSGGSETQYF,TGCGCCAGCAGCCAGGGGACTAGCGGGGGTTCAGAGACCCAGTACTTC
TRBJ2-5,-,TRBD1,TRBV29-1,CSVAFAGTGYQETQYF,TGCAGCGTTGCATTCGCGGGGACAGGGTACCAAGAGACCCAGTACTTC
TRBJ2-4,-,-,TRBV18,CASSPKVAKNIQYF,TGTGCCAGCTCACCTAAGGTAGCCAAAAACATTCAGTACTTC
TRBJ1-6,-,-,TRBV4-2,CASSQVRGVNSPLHF,TGTGCCAGCAGCCAAGTGAGAGGGGTAAATTCACCCCTCCACTTT
TRBJ1-1,-,-,TRBV30,CAWRQKMNTEAFF,TGTGCCTGGAGACAAAAAATGAACACTGAAGCTTTCTTT
TRBJ1-1,once,-,TRBV30,CAWRTYAGMVVTEAFF,TGTGCCTGGAGAACTTACGCAGGGATGGTGGTAACTGAAGCTTTCTTT
TRBJ2-7,-,TRBD1,TRBV25-1,CASSEDRVPYEQYF,TGTGCCAGCAGTGAAGACAGGGTCCCCTACGAGCAGTACTTC
TRBJ2-3,-,-,TRBV7-9,CASSLEDTQYF,TGTGCCAGCAGCTTAGAGGATACGCAGTATTTT
TRBJ2-3,-,TRBD2,TRBV5-1,CASSLGGLAGGSTDTQYF,TGCGCCAGCAGCTTGGGAGGACTAGCGGGGGGCAGCACAGATACGCAGTATTTT
TRBJ2-7,-,TRBD1,TRBV4-2,CASSVDRGREQYF,TGTGCCAGCAGCGTCGACAGGGGGAGGGAACAGTACTTC
TRBJ1-1,few,TRBD1,TRBV6-5,CASSPREDRGPEAFF,TGTGCCAGCAGCCCACGGGAAGACAGGGGGCCTGAAGCTTTCTTT
TRBJ1-1,few,-,TRBV10-3,CATSVASGTEAFF,TGTGCCACCTCCGTAGCGTCGGGCACTGAAGCTTTCTTT
TRBJ2-5,-,TRBD2,TRBV30,CAWSALAGKTQYF,TGTGCCTGGAGTGCCCTAGCGGGGAAGACCCAGTACTTC
TRBJ1-2,-,-,TRBV11-2,CASSPPRDARGYTF,TGTGCCAGCAGCCCGCCCCGGGATGCCCGTGGCTACACCTTC